The 31 T cell receptor beta chains in this list originate from one sample, sequenced in a study of blood T cell repertoires in COVID-19. The protocol was immunoSEQ multiplex PCR, while the TCRdb copy is restricted to in-frame clones and leaves out a portion. The profile shows more than 200,000 clones, 80% to 90% of them singletons. The specimen sequenced was peripheral blood. The receptors here all came from a man over 45 with COVID-19, enrolled during active disease.

The V call is TRBV11-2, the J call TRBJ2-1; 7 bases align to TRBD2. V shed 0 bases, J shed 1 base, and the junction held 6 bases outside the gene matches. Per the germline V gene, CDR1 is SGHAT and CDR2 is FQNNGV. The CDR3 loop spans 17 amino acids. The CDR3 is CASSLDVLATSYNEQFF. As DNA, the CDR3 is TGTGCCAGCAGCTTAGACGTACTAGCGACATCCTACAATGAGCAGTTCTTC. The whole variable domain, remainder taken from reference TRBV11-2 and TRBJ2-1, is EAGVAQSPRYKIIEKRQSVAFWCNPISGHATLYWYQQILGQGPKLLIQFQNNGVVDDSQLPKDRFSAERLKGVDSTLKIQPAKLEDSAVYLCASSLDVLATSYNEQFFGPGTRLTVL.

The chain combines TRBV7-9 with TRBJ1-2; TRBD1 is a possible D gene (5 bases). CDR1 and CDR2 from the germline V gene are SEHNR and FQNEAQ (reference sequence). The CDR3 has 14 residues. V was shortened by 3 bases and J by 7 bases, with 15 bases between the two germline ends. CDR3 loop: CASSLGEGRGGYTF. The DNA for the CDR3 is TGTGCCAGCAGCTTGGGGGAGGGACGTGGTGGCTACACCTTC.

The V and J genes are TRBV19 and TRBJ2-2; D gene unclear. Germline values: CDR1 LNHDA, CDR2 SQIVND (reference sequence). The V gene lost 1 base and the J gene lost 1 base, with 10 bases spanning the gap. CDR3 length: 16 residues. CDR3 sequence reads: CASSIGHTRNTGELFF. The CDR3 nucleotides read TGTGCCAGTAGTATAGGTCACACACGGAACACCGGGGAGCTGTTTTTT.

CDR3 residues: CASRDWRVDEQFF. The CDR3 region has the DNA TGTGCCAGCAGGGACTGGAGGGTCGATGAGCAGTTCTTC. The chain has TRBV7-8 and TRBJ2-1, with a tentative D call TRBD2 (6 bases). Looked up from germline, CDR1 is SGHVS and CDR2 is FQNEAQ. Trimming left V 6 bases short and J 8 bases short, with 14 bases between. This CDR3 region has 13 residues. Based on the CDR3 plus reference TRBV7-8 and TRBJ2-1, the full variable domain is GAGVSQSPRYKVAKRGQDVALRCDPISGHVSLFWYQQALGQGPEFLTYFQNEAQLDKSGLPSDRFFAERPEGSVSTLKIQRTQQEDSAVYLCASRDWRVDEQFFGPGTRLTVL.

The V call is TRBV5-1, the J call TRBJ2-7; 8 bases agree with TRBD1. V lost 0 bases, J lost 6 bases, and 5 bases stayed unmatched. Germline V gene sequence: CDR1 SGHRS, CDR2 YFSETQ. The CDR3 consists of 14 residues. CDR3 DNA: TGCGCCAGCAGCTTGGAAAGGACAGGGACCGAGCAGTACTTC. It yields the protein CASSLERTGTEQYF.

This rearrangement joins TRBV7-3 to TRBJ2-1, with TRBD2 matching over 10 bases. Germline CDR1 reads SGHTA; CDR2 reads FQGTGA. The ends lost 7 bases at V and 8 bases at J; junction bases unmatched: 8. The CDR3 runs to 14 residues. In nucleotides, the CDR3 is TGTGCCAGCAAACCTTCTAGCGGGAGTGATGAGCAGTTCTTC. Translating it yields CASKPSSGSDEQFF.

The chain links TRBV30 to TRBJ2-7; D is perhaps TRBD2 (5 bases). Germline CDR1 is GTSNPN and CDR2 is SVGIG (reference sequence). The CDR3 extends over 16 amino acids. Trimming took off 2 bases at V and 0 bases at J, with 17 bases between the two ends. CDR3 sequence: CAWSRPEAVSSYEQYF. As DNA, the CDR3 is TGTGCCTGGAGTCGCCCGGAGGCAGTGAGCTCCTACGAGCAGTACTTC.

This rearrangement joins TRBV5-4 to TRBJ2-3; 10 bases agree with TRBD2. Trimming at V came to 5 bases and at J to 6 bases, leaving 9 bases not matched to a gene. The CDR3 contains 15 residues. From germline, CDR1 is SGHNT and CDR2 YYREEE (reference sequence). The CDR3 bases are TGTGCCAGCAGTCCCCTAGCGGGAGCCATGGATACGCAGTATTTT. Protein: CASSPLAGAMDTQYF.

V gene TRBV30 combines with J gene TRBJ2-5; 7 positions agree with TRBD1. The V gene's germline CDR1 is GTSNPN and CDR2 SVGIG (reference sequence). With V trimmed by 3 bases and J by 5 bases, 6 bases remained unmatched. The CDR3 extends over 13 amino acids. CDR3 sequence: CAWSHRGLETQYF. Written as DNA, the CDR3 is TGTGCCTGGAGCCACAGGGGCTTGGAGACCCAGTACTTC.

J is TRBJ2-2 and V is TRBV18, with 9 positions matching TRBD1. The J segment lost 5 bases and the V segment lost 2 bases, leaving 6 bases of the junction unmatched. The V gene's germline CDR1 is KGHSH and CDR2 LQKENI. The CDR3 loop spans 16 amino acids. The CDR3 nucleotides are TGTGCCAGCTCACCAGCGGACAGGGGATTAACCGGGGAGCTGTTTTTT. Amino acid sequence: CASSPADRGLTGELFF.

A remark on this clone: Other DNA variants within this sample encode the same CDR3. The chain couples TRBV5-4 to TRBJ2-2, with D tentatively TRBD1 (7 bases). The CDR3 has 17 residues. V gave up 4 bases and J gave up 0 bases, with 16 bases separating them. The V gene's germline CDR1 is SGHNT and CDR2 YYREEE (reference sequence). CDR3 sequence: CASSPTAGTANTGELFF. The CDR3 coding sequence is TGTGCCAGCAGCCCCACTGCGGGGACAGCGAACACCGGGGAGCTGTTTTTT. The full variable domain, its missing parts supplied by reference TRBV5-4 and TRBJ2-2, is ETGVTQSPTHLIKTRGQQVTLRCSSQSGHNTVSWYQQALGQGPQFIFQYYREEENGRGNFPPRFSGLQFPNYSSELNVNALELDDSALYLCASSPTAGTANTGELFFGEGSRLTVL.

The J gene is TRBJ2-7, the V gene TRBV6-5; 7 bases match TRBD2. Trimming took 0 bases from V and 4 from J; bases not matched to a gene: 9. The germline gives CDR1 MNHEY, CDR2 SVGAGI. The CDR3 is made up of 16 amino acids. CDR3 DNA sequence: TGTGCCAGCAGTTACTCGATTGGGGGAGGGTCGTACGAGCAGTACTTC. Its protein product is CASSYSIGGGSYEQYF.

The rearrangement uses TRBV6-1 and TRBJ1-1; 9 positions agree with TRBD1. V shed 4 bases and J 0 bases; nucleotides not matched to a gene: 9. Looked up from germline, CDR1 is MNHNS and CDR2 is SASEGT. The CDR3 loop spans 17 amino acids. The CDR3 loop is CASSGVTGGVLNTEAFF. The CDR3 nucleotides are TGTGCCAGCAGTGGTGTGACAGGGGGGGTCTTGAACACTGAAGCTTTCTTT.

The table lists this clone with a count of one. The gene calls are TRBV5-1 and TRBJ2-2; TRBD1 aligns across 10 bases. Germline trimming cut 3 bases from V and 6 bases from J; bases unmatched to any gene: 2. Looked up from germline, CDR1 is SGHRS and CDR2 is YFSETQ. CDR3 size: 14 residues. The CDR3 is CASSSGQGPGELFF. The CDR3, as DNA: TGCGCCAGCAGCTCGGGACAGGGGCCCGGGGAGCTGTTTTTT.

The chain links TRBV5-4 to TRBJ2-1, with D uncertain. CDR3 length equals 17 residues. Germline CDR1 is SGHNT and CDR2 is YYREEE (reference sequence). V was clipped by 4 bases and J by 0 bases, with 17 bases between them. The DNA for the CDR3 is TGTGCCAGCAGCCCCGGCCAGTCACTAAGCTCCTACAATGAGCAGTTCTTC. Amino acids: CASSPGQSLSSYNEQFF. Together with reference TRBV5-4 and TRBJ2-1, the CDR3 gives the full variable domain: ETGVTQSPTHLIKTRGQQVTLRCSSQSGHNTVSWYQQALGQGPQFIFQYYREEENGRGNFPPRFSGLQFPNYSSELNVNALELDDSALYLCASSPGQSLSSYNEQFFGPGTRLTVL.

V gene TRBV9 combines with J gene TRBJ2-7; 11 bases match TRBD2. The J segment lost 6 bases and the V segment lost 0 bases, leaving 8 bases of the junction unmatched. Germline CDR1 reads SGDLS; CDR2 reads YYNGEE. The CDR3 length is 16 residues. This chain's CDR3 is CASSVAASGGLTEQYF. The CDR3 DNA reads TGTGCCAGCAGCGTAGCGGCTAGCGGGGGGCTTACCGAGCAGTACTTC.

This sequence joins TRBV4-3 and TRBJ2-4, with 11 bases lining up with TRBD1. Germline loops: CDR1 LGHNA, CDR2 YSLEER. The CDR3 runs 15 residues. V shed 1 base and J 8 bases; nucleotides not matched to a gene: 4. The CDR3 DNA sequence: TGCGCCAGCAGCCAAGGGGACAGGGGGATGGACATTCAGTACTTC. Protein product: CASSQGDRGMDIQYF.

The chain uses TRBV5-8 and TRBJ2-1, with 7 bases that match TRBD1. The CDR3 totals 15 residues. The germline V gene encodes CDR1 SGHTS and CDR2 YDEGEE. The trim removed 0 bases at V and 7 bases at J, leaving 7 bases unmatched. CDR3 nucleotide sequence: TGTGCCAGCAGCTTGGGGCAGGGGGTGCCTAATGAGCAGTTCTTC. Residues: CASSLGQGVPNEQFF.

The chain carries TRBV5-1 and TRBJ2-2; no reliable D call. The CDR3 totals 14 residues. V was trimmed by 0 bases and J by 8 bases, leaving 11 bases between them. The germline V gene has CDR1 SGHRS and CDR2 YFSETQ. The chain's CDR3 is CASSLDLAEGELFF. The CDR3 DNA follows: TGCGCCAGCAGCTTGGATTTGGCGGAGGGGGAGCTGTTTTTT.

A single count supports this clone. This chain joins TRBV20-1 and TRBJ2-7; a weak D match, TRBD2 (5 bases). Trimming left V 2 bases short and J 7 bases short, with 9 bases between. CDR3 length: 11 residues. Germline CDR1 and CDR2: DFQATT and SNEGSKA (reference sequence). The DNA of the CDR3 is TGCAGTGCTAGAATCCGGGATGAGCAGTACTTC. Translated, it gives CSARIRDEQYF.

The V gene is TRBV18, the J gene TRBJ2-1, with D perhaps TRBD1 (5 bases). CDR1 is KGHSH, CDR2 LQKENI, per germline. Trimming stripped 0 bases from V and 2 bases from J, with 11 bases between. The CDR3 has 16 amino acids. The CDR3 spells CASSPPVQEAYNEQFF. CDR3 bases: TGTGCCAGCTCACCACCGGTACAGGAAGCCTACAATGAGCAGTTCTTC.

The chain is built from TRBV7-9 and TRBJ2-1, with TRBD2 matching 9 bases. Per germline, CDR1 SEHNR and CDR2 FQNEAQ (reference sequence). Losses at the gene ends were 3 bases for V and 8 bases for J; bases not matched to a gene: 2. CDR3 length: 13 residues. The CDR3 region is CASSLGLAHEQFF. The CDR3 DNA is TGTGCCAGCAGCTTGGGACTAGCCCATGAGCAGTTCTTC.

This clone was picked up one time. The chain links TRBV7-9 to TRBJ2-7, with a possible D match to TRBD2 (6 bases). Germline V gene lookup returns CDR1 SEHNR and CDR2 FQNEAQ (reference sequence). Trimming stripped 0 bases from V and 4 bases from J, with 13 bases between. The CDR3 is made up of 15 amino acids. In DNA form, the CDR3 reads TGTGCCAGCAGCTTAGCGAACGGGGGAGGATACGAGCAGTACTTC. Protein sequence: CASSLANGGGYEQYF. Full variable domain (remainder filled in from reference TRBV7-9 and TRBJ2-7): DTGVSQNPRHKITKRGQNVTFRCDPISEHNRLYWYRQTLGQGPEFLTYFQNEAQLEKSRLLSDRFSAERPKGSFSTLEIQRTEQGDSAMYLCASSLANGGGYEQYFGPGTRLTVT.

The V call is TRBV7-2, the J call TRBJ2-7; 8 nucleotides match TRBD2. The V gene end was trimmed by 3 bases and the J gene end by 5 bases; junction bases not matched to a gene: 6. CDR1 SGHTA and CDR2 FQGNSA come from the germline V gene. CDR3 length: 14 residues. For the CDR3, the DNA is TGTGCCAGCAGCTTCGCCGGGAGGGCGAACGAGCAGTACTTC. The encoded protein is CASSFAGRANEQYF.

The chain combines TRBV3-1 (or the pseudogene TRBV3-2) with TRBJ2-7, with 9 positions matching TRBD1. The junction had 6 bases not matched to a gene; V was cut back by 6 bases and J by 3 bases. This CDR3 is built from 14 residues. Germline V gene lookup returns CDR1 LGHDT and CDR2 YNNKEL (reference sequence). CDR3 loop: CASRGQGNHYEQYF. The CDR3 DNA reads as TGTGCCAGCAGGGGACAGGGTAATCACTACGAGCAGTACTTC.

The V gene is TRBV5-1, the J gene TRBJ2-1, with D perhaps TRBD1 (6 bases). This CDR3 region has 13 residues. V lost 2 bases and J 8 bases, leaving 11 bases between the germline ends. Germline CDR1 and CDR2: SGHRS and YFSETQ. In DNA form, the CDR3 reads TGCGCCAGCAGCTTACAGGGAGAGTATGAGCAGTTCTTC. Protein product: CASSLQGEYEQFF. Variable domain in full (rest from reference TRBV5-1 and TRBJ2-1): KAGVTQTPRYLIKTRGQQVTLSCSPISGHRSVSWYQQTPGQGLQFLFEYFSETQRNKGNFPGRFSGRQFSNSRSEMNVSTLELGDSALYLCASSLQGEYEQFFGPGTRLTVL.

J is TRBJ1-2 and V is TRBV4-1; D is possibly TRBD1 (5 bases). The germline V and J ends were trimmed by 0 bases and 5 bases, with 10 bases remaining between them. Germline V gives CDR1 MGHRA, CDR2 YSYEKL. CDR3 length: 14 residues. CDR3 amino acids: CASSQDQGEYGYTF. CDR3 nucleotide sequence: TGCGCCAGCAGCCAAGATCAGGGTGAATATGGCTACACCTTC.

The chain links TRBV6-5 to TRBJ1-4; 9 positions match TRBD1. V gave up 5 bases and J gave up 10 bases; unmatched junction bases: 8. Germline CDR1 is MNHEY and CDR2 is SVGAGI. The CDR3 consists of 14 residues. CDR3 loop: CASSNRDRVGKLFF. The CDR3 DNA sequence: TGTGCCAGCAGTAACCGGGACAGGGTGGGAAAACTGTTTTTT.

V gene TRBV28 combines with J gene TRBJ2-1, with 9 nucleotides matching TRBD1. Germline V gene sequence: CDR1 MDHEN, CDR2 SYDVKM. This CDR3 spans 14 amino acids. The trim removed 7 bases at V and 6 bases at J, leaving 7 bases unmatched. The CDR3 protein is CASTPGQGGNEQFF. CDR3 nucleotide sequence: TGTGCCAGCACCCCGGGACAGGGTGGCAATGAGCAGTTCTTC. The full variable domain, with the rest looked up from reference TRBV28 and TRBJ2-1, is DVKVTQSSRYLVKRTGEKVFLECVQDMDHENMFWYRQDPGLGLRLIYFSYDVKMKEKGDIPEGYSVSREKKERFSLILESASTNQTSMYLCASTPGQGGNEQFFGPGTRLTVL.

CDR3 sequence: CASSLMTSGRNEQFF. The CDR3 DNA sequence: TGTGCCAGCAGCTTAATGACTAGCGGGAGGAATGAGCAGTTCTTC. The chain couples TRBV7-9 to TRBJ2-1, with 13 positions matching TRBD2. The CDR3 length is 15 residues. Germline CDR1 and CDR2: SEHNR and FQNEAQ (reference sequence). J gave up 7 bases and V 2 bases, and 2 bases lay outside the gene matches.

The chain is built from TRBV11-3 and TRBJ2-7, with D possibly TRBD1 on 5 matching bases. CDR3 length equals 13 residues. The germline gives CDR1 SGHNT, CDR2 YENEEA. V was shortened by 3 bases and J by 5 bases, with 11 bases between the two germline ends. The CDR3 is CASSLGRMNEQYF. CDR3 coding DNA: TGTGCCAGCAGCTTGGGGCGTATGAACGAGCAGTACTTC.